Listed below are T cell receptor beta chains from one sample, sequenced in a study of early T cells in non-severe SARS-CoV-2 infection. TCRdb reprocessed the 5' RACE reads with MiXCR, giving one entry per CDR3 protein. This table holds roughly 46,000 distinct CDR3 sequences, roughly 9.4% found once. The sequencing used whole blood, collected at baseline. Every receptor here comes from an adult who was a healthcare worker with PCR-confirmed SARS-CoV-2 infection or an uninfected control (not recorded which). CDR3s leave out the opening cysteine and the closing phenylalanine or tryptophan. Each record gives: V gene, CDR3 protein.

>TRBV11-2
ASSARDTLRSTEAF
>TRBV11-3
ASSQGGLADTQY
>TRBV20-1
SAREWTSGGLPYEQY
>TRBV20-1
SASVDGRAGESF
>TRBV6-1
ASSVEGNQPQH
>TRBV7-2
ASSSPNTETQY
>TRBV7-9
ASSFGDRGYT
>TRBV9
ASTGSNYGYT
>TRBV3-1
ASTDWTRGNEQF
>TRBV29-1
SVEGVGVEETQY
>TRBV7-3
ASSLGLMNEQF
>TRBV30
AWGGRSYNSPLH
>TRBV7-9
ASSAGLASYEQY
>TRBV2
ASSVWNNQPQH
>TRBV4-1
ASSREGQGGIGYGYT
>TRBV20-1
SVETSGDYNEQF
>TRBV20-1
SARKRENTGELF
>TRBV4-1
ASSSGASPLH
>TRBV18
ASSRDADTQY
>TRBV12-3/TRBV12-4
ASSLRSRGFGYGYT
>TRBV30
AWSPLTSGNTIY
>TRBV20-1
SVIVGQNQETQY
>TRBV9
ASSVTSSTGELF
>TRBV18
ASSFSEGATFYEQY
>TRBV28
ASGTETLGNQPQH
>TRBV6-5
ASSYSGQGNSPLH
>TRBV18
ASSPPTRGETQY
>TRBV7-2
ASSLGGSGANVLT
>TRBV2
ASSEDLSGANVLT
>TRBV28
ASTQSYEQY
>TRBV28
ASSRDIGLLNEQF
>TRBV7-2
ASSRRGADTQY
>TRBV5-8
ASRDSANQPQH
>TRBV24-1
ATSDFGTSGPEQF